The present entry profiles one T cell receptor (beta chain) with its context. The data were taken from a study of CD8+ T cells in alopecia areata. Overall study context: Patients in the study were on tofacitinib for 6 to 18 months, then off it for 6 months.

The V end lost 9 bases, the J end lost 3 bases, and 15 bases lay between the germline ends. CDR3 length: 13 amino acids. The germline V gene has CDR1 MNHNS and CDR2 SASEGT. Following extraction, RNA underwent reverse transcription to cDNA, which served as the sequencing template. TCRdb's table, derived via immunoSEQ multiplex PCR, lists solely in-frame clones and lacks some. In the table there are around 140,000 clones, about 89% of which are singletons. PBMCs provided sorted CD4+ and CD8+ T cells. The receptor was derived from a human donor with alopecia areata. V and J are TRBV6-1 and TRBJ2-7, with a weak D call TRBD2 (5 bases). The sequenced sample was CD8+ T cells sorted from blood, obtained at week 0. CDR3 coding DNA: TGTGCCAGTGAGGACCTCCGGGGCTACGAGCAGTACTTC. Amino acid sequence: CASEDLRGYEQYF.